Described below is a single T cell receptor (beta chain) sequence and its context. A junction end diverges from the germline sequence, so it may reflect a read error. The data were obtained in a study of tumor-infiltrating lymphocytes in primary liver carcinoma. Overall study context: The patients included men and women who were aged 30 to 69 years.

The CDR3 loop spans 13 amino acids. Germline V gene lookup returns CDR1 SQVTM and CDR2 ANQGSEA. Co-extracted RNA and DNA came from around 18-30 mg of unsorted bulk tissue. Synthesis of TCR beta cDNA was carried out from about 0.55 ug total RNA with a constant-region primer. Three nested multiplex PCR rounds of slightly modified ARM-PCR generated TCR beta libraries. With TRBV1-TRBV30 forward primers and a C-beta reverse primer, the first two PCR rounds were run for around 10 cycles each. TCRdb reprocessed the multiplex PCR reads with MiXCR, giving one entry per CDR3 protein. This table has just under 45,000 distinct CDR3 sequences, about three quarters appearing once.

The clonotype comes from a man aged 40-49 years with primary liver carcinoma and hepatitis B virus infection. What was sequenced was liver tumor tissue from sampling region 2. Sample subset: tumor region T2, inferior pole. This rearrangement joins TRBV29-1 to TRBJ1-5; D may be TRBD1 (5 bases). The CDR3 nucleotides read TGCTGCGCCGGAAGGGGAGCGAATCAGCCCCACCATTTT. This translates into CCAGRGANQPHHF.